These T cell receptor beta chains were read from a single sample in a study of T cells in narcolepsy. The method was immunoSEQ multiplex PCR; TCRdb's version includes in-frame clones alone and lacks a portion of them. The sample records tens of thousands of clones, about 92% being singletons. The sequenced sample was CD45RA- memory CD4+ T cells from PBMCs. Receptors originate from a human donor with narcolepsy. Both conserved end residues are part of each CDR3. Fields, in order: clone size, J gene, D gene, V gene, CDR3 protein, CDR3 DNA. D genes are given only for firm matches. Where a row states a size, it is once, few, many or the class of an expanded clone; other rows omit it.

NA,TRBJ1-4,NA,TRBV5-8,CASSLAGKGEKLFF,TGTGCCAGCAGCTTGGCAGGGAAGGGCGAAAAACTGTTTTTT
NA,TRBJ1-2,NA,TRBV7-8,CASSSTVDYGYTF,TGTGCCAGCAGCTCGACGGTCGACTATGGCTACACCTTC
NA,TRBJ2-7,TRBD2,TRBV7-9,CASSGRSGSSYEQYF,TGTGCCAGCAGCGGCCGTAGCGGGAGCTCCTACGAGCAGTACTTC
NA,TRBJ1-1,NA,TRBV30,CAWRRDTEAFF,TGTGCCTGGAGGAGGGACACTGAAGCTTTCTTT
NA,TRBJ1-3,TRBD1,TRBV11-2,CASSSRGAGGNTIYF,TGTGCCAGCAGCTCCAGGGGGGCGGGAGGAAACACCATATATTTT
NA,TRBJ2-3,NA,TRBV11-2,CASSWDSARDTQYF,TGTGCCAGCAGCTGGGACTCGGCGCGGGATACGCAGTATTTT
NA,TRBJ2-1,TRBD2,TRBV4-2,CASSQQTGTSDGGEQFF,TGTGCCAGCAGCCAGCAGACCGGGACTAGCGATGGGGGTGAGCAGTTCTTC
NA,TRBJ2-5,NA,TRBV4-1,CASSQDGTGGETQYF,TGCGCCAGCAGCCAAGACGGGACCGGAGGGGAGACCCAGTACTTC
NA,TRBJ1-1,NA,TRBV7-9,CASSLTGGLNTEAFF,TGTGCCAGTAGCCTCACCGGGGGACTGAACACTGAAGCTTTCTTT
NA,TRBJ2-1,TRBD2,TRBV2,CASRETGTNFYNEQFF,TGTGCCAGCAGGGAGACCGGGACTAATTTTTACAATGAGCAGTTCTTC
NA,TRBJ1-5,NA,TRBV27,CASRMMNRGPRNQPQHF,TGTGCCAGCAGAATGATGAACCGGGGGCCTCGAAATCAGCCCCAGCATTTT
NA,TRBJ2-2,TRBD2,TRBV30,CAWSVWGLAGAINTGELFF,TGTGCCTGGAGTGTTTGGGGACTAGCGGGAGCAATCAACACCGGGGAGCTGTTTTTT
NA,TRBJ1-3,NA,TRBV6-5,CASSQGTLGNTIYF,TGCGCCAGCAGTCAAGGGACTCTTGGAAACACCATATATTTT
NA,TRBJ2-7,NA,TRBV20-1,CSAIRSGEQYF,TGCAGTGCGATCAGATCTGGGGAGCAGTACTTC
NA,TRBJ2-5,NA,TRBV27,CASSLQAGRQETQYF,TGTGCCAGCAGCCTCCAGGCGGGAAGGCAAGAGACCCAGTACTTC
NA,TRBJ2-2,TRBD2,TRBV5-5,CASTSPSGTTGELFF,TGTGCCAGCACATCCCCTAGCGGGACTACCGGGGAGCTGTTTTTT
once,TRBJ1-5,NA,TRBV9,CASSVDPDSNQPQHF,TGTGCCAGCAGCGTAGATCCAGATAGCAATCAGCCCCAGCATTTT
NA,TRBJ1-2,NA,TRBV28,CASSTVSGVTGYTF,TGTGCCAGCAGTACCGTGAGCGGGGTGACCGGCTACACCTTC
NA,TRBJ2-6,NA,TRBV6-5,CASSYRSGANVLTF,TGTGCCAGCAGTTACAGGTCTGGGGCCAACGTCCTGACTTTC
NA,TRBJ2-7,TRBD2,TRBV5-4,CASSTPTSGRDEQYF,TGTGCCAGCAGCACCCCGACTAGCGGGAGAGACGAGCAGTACTTC
NA,TRBJ2-1,NA,TRBV27,CASSPSRGGYNEQFF,TGTGCCAGCAGTCCCTCACGGGGCGGCTACAATGAGCAGTTCTTC
NA,TRBJ2-1,NA,TRBV2,CASREQGVSYNEQFF,TGTGCCAGCAGGGAACAGGGTGTGAGCTACAATGAGCAGTTCTTC
NA,TRBJ2-7,NA,TRBV6-1,CASSSPGLSYEQYF,TGTGCCAGCAGTTCCCCGGGGCTCTCCTACGAGCAGTACTTC
NA,TRBJ1-2,NA,TRBV7-8,CASSLGARGDGYTF,TGTGCCAGCAGCTTAGGGGCCAGGGGTGATGGCTACACCTTC
NA,TRBJ1-2,TRBD1,TRBV11-2,CASSQKTGIDNYGYTF,TGTGCCAGCAGCCAGAAGACAGGGATCGATAACTATGGCTACACCTTC
NA,TRBJ2-7,TRBD2,TRBV27,CASSFRRTSGRLTYEQYF,TGTGCCAGCAGTTTTCGACGGACTAGCGGGAGGCTCACTTACGAGCAGTACTTC
NA,TRBJ2-7,NA,TRBV5-4,CASSWTATPYEQYF,TGTGCCAGCAGCTGGACGGCGACACCTTACGAGCAGTACTTC
NA,TRBJ1-1,NA,TRBV29-1,CSVVGWQVIDPGNLVTEAFF,TGCAGCGTTGTAGGATGGCAGGTCATCGACCCGGGCAATCTAGTCACTGAAGCTTTCTTT
few,TRBJ2-5,NA,TRBV7-2,CASSPKETQYF,TGTGCCAGCAGCCCAAAAGAGACCCAGTACTTC
NA,TRBJ1-2,NA,TRBV9,CASSAGASYGYTF,TGTGCCAGCAGTGCCGGGGCCTCCTATGGCTACACCTTC
NA,TRBJ2-3,NA,TRBV7-2,CASSFHTDTQYF,TGTGCCAGCAGCTTCCATACAGATACGCAGTATTTT
NA,TRBJ2-5,TRBD2,TRBV23-1,CASSQRLAGEEETQYF,TGCGCCAGCAGTCAGCGACTAGCGGGAGAGGAAGAGACCCAGTACTTC
NA,TRBJ2-3,TRBD2,TRBV14,CASSQLAVGTDTQYF,TGTGCCAGCAGCCAGCTAGCGGTAGGCACAGATACGCAGTATTTT
NA,TRBJ2-7,TRBD1,TRBV7-2,CASSPRQGGTYEQYF,TGTGCCAGCAGCCCAAGACAGGGGGGTACCTACGAGCAGTACTTC
once,TRBJ1-5,NA,TRBV5-8,CASSTRGGYSNQPQHF,TGTGCCAGCAGCACTCGGGGGGGGTATAGCAATCAGCCCCAGCATTTT
NA,TRBJ1-4,NA,TRBV7-2,CASSSRGSSNEKLFF,TGTGCCAGCAGCTCGAGGGGTTCGTCTAATGAAAAACTGTTTTTT
NA,TRBJ2-2,TRBD2,TRBV7-2,CASSWTSTGELFF,TGTGCCAGCAGCTGGACTAGCACCGGGGAGCTGTTTTTT
NA,TRBJ2-1,NA,TRBV7-9,CASSPGRSSYNEQFF,TGTGCCAGCAGTCCCGGGAGAAGCTCCTACAATGAGCAGTTCTTC
NA,TRBJ1-5,NA,TRBV28,CASSLRGPDQPQHF,TGTGCCAGCAGTTTAAGAGGGCCAGATCAGCCCCAGCATTTT
once,TRBJ1-1,NA,TRBV10-3,CAISEGLRGMNTEAFF,TGCGCCATCAGTGAGGGTCTAAGGGGAATGAACACTGAAGCTTTCTTT
NA,TRBJ1-2,NA,TRBV7-6,CASSSQRDRANYGYTF,TGTGCCAGCAGCTCACAGAGGGACCGAGCTAACTATGGCTACACCTTC
NA,TRBJ2-3,TRBD2,TRBV5-1,CASSSDSGSTDTQYF,TGCGCCAGCAGCTCGGATAGCGGGAGCACAGATACGCAGTATTTT
NA,TRBJ2-1,TRBD1,TRBV9,CASSPRQGRGDEQFF,TGTGCCAGCAGCCCCCGACAGGGTAGGGGTGATGAGCAGTTCTTC
NA,TRBJ2-7,TRBD2,TRBV27,CASSGASGLRGYEQYF,TGTGCCAGCAGTGGGGCTAGCGGCCTTAGGGGCTACGAGCAGTACTTC
once,TRBJ2-5,NA,TRBV6-1,CASRGPEETQYF,TGTGCCAGCAGGGGACCGGAGGAGACCCAGTACTTC
once,TRBJ1-2,TRBD1,TRBV28,CASRLPSGTGGYGYTF,TGTGCCAGCAGGCTACCGTCCGGGACAGGGGGCTATGGCTACACCTTC
NA,TRBJ1-5,TRBD1,TRBV6-5,CASSYTGDGNQPQHF,TGTGCCAGCAGTTACACAGGGGATGGAAATCAGCCCCAGCATTTT
NA,TRBJ2-5,TRBD2,TRBV5-6,CASSVIGLAGGFETQYF,TGTGCCAGCAGCGTTATAGGACTAGCGGGAGGATTTGAGACCCAGTACTTC
NA,TRBJ2-7,TRBD2,TRBV15,CATSREAVAGGSAYEQYF,TGTGCCACCAGCAGAGAAGCGGTAGCGGGGGGATCCGCCTACGAGCAGTACTTC
NA,TRBJ1-1,NA,TRBV18,CASSPPGWGFEAFF,TGTGCCAGCTCACCACCAGGGTGGGGGTTTGAAGCTTTCTTT
NA,TRBJ2-7,NA,TRBV13,CASSPRPTDYEQYF,TGTGCCAGCAGCCCGCGACCGACAGACTACGAGCAGTACTTC
NA,TRBJ2-1,NA,TRBV7-3,CASSLGQRGEQFF,TGTGCCAGCAGCTTAGGACAGAGGGGTGAGCAGTTCTTC
NA,TRBJ1-1,NA,TRBV28,CASSLFRTEAFF,TGTGCCAGCAGTTTATTCAGAACTGAAGCTTTCTTT
NA,TRBJ1-5,NA,TRBV30,CAWNAGDNQPQHF,TGTGCCTGGAATGCAGGGGACAATCAGCCCCAGCATTTT